This TCR beta chain was captured in a study of blood T cell repertoires in COVID-19. The ends lost 6 bases at V and 8 bases at J; junction bases unmatched: 15. The CDR3 covers 15 residues. From germline, CDR1 is SGHVS and CDR2 FQNEAQ. Measured with immunoSEQ multiplex PCR; TCRdb has only the in-frame clones, and not every one. Of about 150,000 clones in the sample, 87% are singletons; the top ten hold 37%. The genes are TRBV7-8 and TRBJ1-2, with 7 nucleotides matching TRBD1. The source material was peripheral blood. This clonotype was obtained from a man over 45 who had recovered from COVID-19. CDR3 amino acids: CASSIDRDFGRGYTF. CDR3 nucleotides: TGTGCCAGCAGTATAGACAGGGATTTCGGTCGGGGCTACACCTTC.